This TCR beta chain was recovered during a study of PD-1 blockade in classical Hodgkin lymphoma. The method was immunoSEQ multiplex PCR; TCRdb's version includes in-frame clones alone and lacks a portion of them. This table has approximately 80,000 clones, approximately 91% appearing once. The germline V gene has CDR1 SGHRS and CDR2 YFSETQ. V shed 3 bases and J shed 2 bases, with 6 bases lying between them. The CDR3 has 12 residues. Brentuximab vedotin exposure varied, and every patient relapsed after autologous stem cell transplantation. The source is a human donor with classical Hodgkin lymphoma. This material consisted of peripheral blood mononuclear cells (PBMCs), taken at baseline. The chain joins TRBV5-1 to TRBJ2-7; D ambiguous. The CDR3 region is CASSSGTYEQYF. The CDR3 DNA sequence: TGCGCCAGCAGCTCAGGAACCTACGAGCAGTACTTC.